This T cell receptor (beta chain) was identified during a study of control samples from healthy donors and cancer patients. Assay used: immunoSEQ multiplex PCR; TCRdb lists only in-frame clones, some missing. The sample includes over 200,000 clones, roughly four fifths of them seen just once. The CDR3 has 16 residues. Trimming removed 1 base at V and 9 bases at J, with 16 bases between. The germline V gene has CDR1 MNHNS and CDR2 SASEGT. The source is a woman aged 60 to 75 with lung cancer. The sequenced material came from PBMCs. This chain links TRBV6-1 with TRBJ1-6; a weak D match, TRBD1 (5 bases). CDR3 amino acids: CASSEVGLRVGSPLHF. In nucleotides, the CDR3 is TGTGCCAGCAGTGAAGTAGGACTCAGGGTTGGTTCACCCCTCCACTTT.